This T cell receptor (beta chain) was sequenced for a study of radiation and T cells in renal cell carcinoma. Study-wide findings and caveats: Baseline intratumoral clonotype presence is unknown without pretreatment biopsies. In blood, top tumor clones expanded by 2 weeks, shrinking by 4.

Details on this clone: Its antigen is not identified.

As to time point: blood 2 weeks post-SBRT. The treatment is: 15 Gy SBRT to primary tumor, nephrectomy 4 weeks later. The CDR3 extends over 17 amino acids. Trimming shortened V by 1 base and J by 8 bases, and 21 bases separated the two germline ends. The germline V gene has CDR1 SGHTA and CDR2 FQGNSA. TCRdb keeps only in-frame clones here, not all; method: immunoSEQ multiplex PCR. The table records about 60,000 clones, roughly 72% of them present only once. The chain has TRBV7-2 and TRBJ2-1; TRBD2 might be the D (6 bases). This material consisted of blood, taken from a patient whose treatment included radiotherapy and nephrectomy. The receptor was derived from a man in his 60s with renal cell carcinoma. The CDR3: CASSLEGLEGVEDEQFF. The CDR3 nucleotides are TGTGCCAGCAGCTTAGAGGGTTTGGAGGGAGTTGAGGATGAGCAGTTCTTC.